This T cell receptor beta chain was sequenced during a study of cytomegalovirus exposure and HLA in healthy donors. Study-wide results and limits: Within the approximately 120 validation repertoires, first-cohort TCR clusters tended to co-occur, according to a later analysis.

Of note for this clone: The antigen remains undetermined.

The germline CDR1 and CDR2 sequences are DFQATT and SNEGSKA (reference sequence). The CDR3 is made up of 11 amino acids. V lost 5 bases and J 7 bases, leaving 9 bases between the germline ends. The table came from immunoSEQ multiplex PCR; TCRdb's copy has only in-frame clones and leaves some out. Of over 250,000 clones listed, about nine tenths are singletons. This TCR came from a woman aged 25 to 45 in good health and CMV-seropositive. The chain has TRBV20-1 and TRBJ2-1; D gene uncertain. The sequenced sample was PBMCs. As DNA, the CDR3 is TGCAGTGCTCCAGTCGGGAATGAGCAGTTCTTC. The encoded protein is CSAPVGNEQFF.